Listed below are T cell receptor beta chains from one sample, sequenced in a study of graft-versus-host responses after intestinal transplantation. Some clones are missing from TCRdb's copy, which holds only in-frame ones; the method was immunoSEQ multiplex PCR. Here the sample spans approximately 85,000 clones, 91% being singletons. For these TCRs, the target antigens are not known. Here the sequenced sample was unstimulated CD8+ T cells sorted from spleen or lymph node cells, taken before transplant. The source is a human donor who was the organ donor for an intestinal transplant. CDR3s include the opening cysteine and the closing phenylalanine or tryptophan. D genes are given only for firm matches. Only part of the rows carry a size: once, few, many, or a class if the clone is expanded.

clone size	J gene	D gene	V gene	CDR3 protein	CDR3 DNA
.	TRBJ2-7	.	TRBV27	CASSLVWGDEQYF	TGTGCCAGCAGTTTAGTTTGGGGAGACGAGCAGTACTTC
.	TRBJ2-1	TRBD2	TRBV10-2	CASSVARETLVDEQFF	TGCGCCAGCAGTGTGGCGCGGGAGACATTGGTCGATGAGCAGTTCTTC
few	TRBJ2-5	.	TRBV7-9	CASSPPDVQETQYF	TGTGCCAGCAGCCCCCCCGACGTACAAGAGACCCAGTACTTC
.	TRBJ2-7	.	TRBV7-6	CASSWGKSYEQYF	TGTGCCAGCAGCTGGGGCAAGTCCTACGAGCAGTACTTC
once	TRBJ2-7	TRBD1	TRBV6-1	CASSGWTGVEQYF	TGTGCCAGCAGTGGGTGGACAGGGGTCGAGCAGTACTTC
once	TRBJ2-7	.	TRBV4-1	CASSQDGAVYEQYF	TGCGCCAGCAGCCAAGATGGGGCGGTCTACGAGCAGTACTTC
.	TRBJ1-1	.	TRBV5-1	CASSLWGATMNTEAFF	TGCGCCAGCAGCTTGTGGGGGGCTACGATGAACACTGAAGCTTTCTTT
.	TRBJ2-7	.	TRBV5-6	CASSLWGRGSAEQYF	TGTGCCAGCAGCTTGTGGGGAAGAGGGTCCGCCGAGCAGTACTTC
.	TRBJ2-1	.	TRBV7-6	CASSLLAEYYNEQFF	TGTGCCAGCAGCTTACTAGCAGAATACTACAATGAGCAGTTCTTC
.	TRBJ2-4	TRBD1	TRBV23-1	CASSQSRAGGRVAKNIQYF	TGCGCCAGCAGTCAATCGAGGGCAGGGGGCAGGGTAGCCAAAAACATTCAGTACTTC
.	TRBJ2-1	TRBD2	TRBV7-6	CASSPTGTSISDEQFF	TGTGCCAGCAGCCCCACCGGGACTAGCATCTCGGATGAGCAGTTCTTC
.	TRBJ2-1	.	TRBV4-1	CASSQVRDSPYNEQFF	TGCGCCAGCAGCCAAGTTAGGGACTCCCCGTACAATGAGCAGTTCTTC
.	TRBJ2-1	TRBD2	TRBV28	CASVLLAGGPSEQFF	TGTGCCAGCGTACTCCTAGCGGGAGGGCCTAGTGAGCAGTTCTTC
once	TRBJ2-7	TRBD2	TRBV27	CASRNGLADEQYF	TGTGCCAGCAGGAACGGACTAGCGGACGAGCAGTACTTC
few	TRBJ1-5	TRBD1	TRBV7-9	CASSAGQGFQPQHF	TGTGCCAGCAGCGCTGGACAGGGGTTTCAGCCCCAGCATTTT
.	TRBJ2-5	TRBD2	TRBV6-5	CASSGGAYETQYF	TGTGCCAGCAGCGGGGGGGCCTATGAGACCCAGTACTTC
.	TRBJ2-7	.	TRBV11-3	CASSLDGSTDYEQYF	TGTGCCAGCAGCTTAGACGGGTCAACGGACTACGAGCAGTACTTC
.	TRBJ2-3	.	TRBV4-1	CASSQGSRGNTDTQYF	TGCGCCAGCAGCCAAGGTTCGCGGGGCAACACAGATACGCAGTATTTT
.	TRBJ1-1	.	TRBV27	CASSFSGYTEAFF	TGTGCCAGCAGTTTTTCAGGGTACACTGAAGCTTTCTTT
once	TRBJ2-3	TRBD2	TRBV2	CASSELPSGSPNTQYF	TGTGCCAGCAGTGAACTCCCTAGCGGGAGTCCGAATACGCAGTATTTT
.	TRBJ1-2	.	TRBV4-1	CASSPGQGSSDGYTF	TGCGCCAGCAGCCCGGGGCAGGGAAGTAGTGATGGCTACACCTTC
.	TRBJ2-3	TRBD1	TRBV14	CATSTGGTDTQYF	TGTGCCACCTCGACAGGGGGCACAGATACGCAGTATTTT
.	TRBJ2-1	.	TRBV7-2	CASSLSGGTYNEQFF	TGTGCCAGCAGCTTATCTGGGGGAACCTACAATGAGCAGTTCTTC
.	TRBJ1-1	.	TRBV19	CASSIGLREAFF	TGTGCCAGTAGTATAGGTCTGAGGGAAGCTTTCTTT
.	TRBJ2-1	.	TRBV5-8	CASSFRTRLGREIGYEQFF	TGTGCCAGCAGCTTCCGCACCCGATTGGGACGGGAGATAGGATATGAGCAGTTCTTC
.	TRBJ2-2	.	TRBV29-1	CSAARSLGPTGELFF	TGCAGCGCCGCCCGGAGCCTGGGCCCAACCGGGGAGCTGTTTTTT
.	TRBJ2-7	.	TRBV27	CASSLPAAFHPYEQYF	TGTGCCAGCAGTTTACCCGCCGCGTTTCACCCCTACGAGCAGTACTTC
.	TRBJ1-4	.	TRBV7-8	CASSPRTLFEKLFF	TGTGCCAGCAGCCCCCGTACTCTGTTTGAAAAACTGTTTTTT
.	TRBJ1-1	.	TRBV6-5	CASSYWSGRGGTEAFF	TGTGCCAGCAGTTACTGGTCGGGTAGGGGCGGCACTGAAGCTTTCTTT